The clone carrying this TCR beta chain appeared many times. Its antigen is undetermined. This sample stems from a study of response to subunit inactivated influenza vaccine. Study-level findings and limits: Authors suggested seasonal influenza vaccinations each recruit few new T cells.

One entry per CDR3 protein, called by TCRdb with MiXCR from the RT-PCR reads. The table includes hundreds of thousands of distinct CDR3 sequences, 6.5% to 8% detected once. This sequence originates from a man aged 45 to 75 who received an inactivated influenza vaccine. The sequencing here drew on PBMCs from blood, taken around 2 years after vaccination.

Here the CDR3 reads CASSLSSTRLGPSGANVLTF. In DNA, the CDR3 is TGTGCCAGCAGCTTATCATCGACACGGTTGGGGCCCTCTGGGGCCAACGTCCTGACTTTC. The genes are TRBV11-1 and TRBJ2-6; TRBD1 might be the D (5 bases). Trimming pared 2 bases from V and 0 bases from J, leaving 20 bases between. Per the germline V gene, CDR1 is SGHAT and CDR2 is FQDESV (reference sequence). CDR3 length: 20 amino acids. Combining the CDR3 with reference TRBV11-1 and TRBJ2-6 gives the whole variable domain EAEVAQSPRYKITEKSQAVAFWCDPISGHATLYWYRQILGQGPELLVQFQDESVVDDSQLPKDRFSAERLKGVDSTLKIQPAELGDSAMYLCASSLSSTRLGPSGANVLTFGAGSRLTVL.